This T cell receptor beta chain was sequenced for a study of CD8 T cells in ankylosing spondylitis. This CDR3 contains 13 residues. Each CDR3 protein is one row after TCRdb ran MiXCR on the 5' RACE reads. Of about 400,000 distinct CDR3 sequences listed, 20% to 25% are singletons. Study-wide points: Ankylosing spondylitis blood appeared to carry a characteristic TCR beta motif of roughly 8 highly homologous variants.

As for this clonotype: Its specificity is unknown. Relative to the germline gene, one junction end is altered; a read error may explain this.

The sequenced material came from blood, either unsorted or a sorted T cell fraction (not recorded which). This clonotype was obtained from a male donor with ankylosing spondylitis. The rearrangement joins TRBV12-3 or TRBV12-4 to TRBJ2-1; 8 positions match TRBD1. CDR3 bases: TGTGCCAGCAGTGCCTCGGGACAGGTGAAAAGGGACTTC. Its translation: CASSASGQVKRDF.